These T cell receptor beta chains were read from a single sample in a study of PD-1 blockade in classical Hodgkin lymphoma. The repertoire was sequenced with immunoSEQ multiplex PCR; TCRdb's copy has only in-frame clones and lacks some. This table holds around 35,000 clones, around 68% found once. The specimen comprised peripheral blood mononuclear cells (PBMCs), sampled before the fourth cycle of nivolumab. The receptors were gathered from a human donor with classical Hodgkin lymphoma. Both conserved end residues are part of each CDR3. The D gene is left open where the match is weak. Clone size is given for some rows only: seen once, a few or many times, or a class if the clone is expanded.

D gene: TRBD1; J gene: TRBJ1-1; V gene: TRBV7-2; clone size: -; CDR3 DNA: TGTGCCAGCAGCCCACAGGGGAGTTGGAACACTGAAGCTTTCTTT; CDR3 protein: CASSPQGSWNTEAFF
D gene: -; J gene: TRBJ2-7; V gene: TRBV11-2; clone size: -; CDR3 DNA: TGTGCCAGCAGCTTAGCGTGGGACGTAAGCTACGAGCAGTACTTC; CDR3 protein: CASSLAWDVSYEQYF
D gene: -; J gene: TRBJ1-3; V gene: TRBV18; clone size: few; CDR3 DNA: TGTGCCACGACTACAGGGACAGGAAACACCATATATTTT; CDR3 protein: CATTTGTGNTIYF
D gene: -; J gene: TRBJ2-7; V gene: TRBV25-1; clone size: -; CDR3 DNA: TGTGCCAGCAGTGCGGGGAGGAGGGAGCAGTACTTC; CDR3 protein: CASSAGRREQYF
D gene: TRBD2; J gene: TRBJ2-1; V gene: TRBV19; clone size: few; CDR3 DNA: TGTGCCAGTAGTATCGGGGGGTATGAGCAGTTCTTC; CDR3 protein: CASSIGGYEQFF
D gene: TRBD1; J gene: TRBJ2-3; V gene: TRBV18; clone size: -; CDR3 DNA: TGTGCCAGCTCACCACCGTTCGGGGACAGGGACACAGATACGCAGTATTTT; CDR3 protein: CASSPPFGDRDTDTQYF
D gene: -; J gene: TRBJ2-7; V gene: TRBV6-6; clone size: -; CDR3 DNA: TGTGCCAGCAGAGGGGACAACAGGGAGGTTTACTTC; CDR3 protein: CASRGDNREVYF
D gene: TRBD1; J gene: TRBJ2-7; V gene: TRBV5-1; clone size: -; CDR3 DNA: TGCGCCAGCAGCTTGGTCGGGACAGTTGCCTACGAGCAGTACTTC; CDR3 protein: CASSLVGTVAYEQYF
D gene: TRBD2; J gene: TRBJ2-2; V gene: TRBV6-4; clone size: -; CDR3 DNA: TGTGCCAGCAAAGAAGCGGGAGGAGGGTCCGGGGAGCTGTTTTTT; CDR3 protein: CASKEAGGGSGELFF
D gene: -; J gene: TRBJ2-5; V gene: TRBV6-5; clone size: -; CDR3 DNA: TGTGCCAGCAGTTACTCGGGGTCGCCCCCTGGGGCCCAGTACTTC; CDR3 protein: CASSYSGSPPGAQYF
D gene: -; J gene: TRBJ2-5; V gene: TRBV5-4; clone size: -; CDR3 DNA: TGTGCCAGCAGCCAGACGGGGGCCGAGACCCAGTACTTC; CDR3 protein: CASSQTGAETQYF
D gene: -; J gene: TRBJ1-2; V gene: TRBV7-2; clone size: -; CDR3 DNA: TGTGCCAGCAGCTTAGGGTATCCTAACTATGGCTACACCTTC; CDR3 protein: CASSLGYPNYGYTF
D gene: -; J gene: TRBJ2-2; V gene: TRBV30; clone size: -; CDR3 DNA: TGTGCCTGGAGAACCGGGGAGCTGTTTTTT; CDR3 protein: CAWRTGELFF
D gene: TRBD1; J gene: TRBJ2-7; V gene: TRBV19; clone size: -; CDR3 DNA: TGTGCCAGTAGTATAGAGATGGGACAGGGCCCCTACGAGCAGTACTTC; CDR3 protein: CASSIEMGQGPYEQYF
D gene: TRBD1; J gene: TRBJ2-2; V gene: TRBV5-6; clone size: few; CDR3 DNA: TGTGCCAGCATCCAACTAGGGACAGGAGAAACCGGGGAGCTGTTTTTT; CDR3 protein: CASIQLGTGETGELFF
D gene: -; J gene: TRBJ2-7; V gene: TRBV4-3; clone size: -; CDR3 DNA: TGCGCCAGCAGCCAAGGTTCCACCTACGAGCAGTACTTC; CDR3 protein: CASSQGSTYEQYF
D gene: -; J gene: TRBJ1-3; V gene: TRBV6-5; clone size: -; CDR3 DNA: TGTGCCAGCAGTTACTCGAGGGCAGCTGGAAACACCATATATTTT; CDR3 protein: CASSYSRAAGNTIYF
D gene: -; J gene: TRBJ1-1; V gene: TRBV28; clone size: -; CDR3 DNA: TGTGCCAGCAGTCAGGGGCCGCTGAACACTGAAGCTTTCTTT; CDR3 protein: CASSQGPLNTEAFF
D gene: TRBD1; J gene: TRBJ2-1; V gene: TRBV11-1; clone size: -; CDR3 DNA: TGTGCCAGCAGCTTAGGAGGGGGCTCGGGTGAGCAGTTCTTC; CDR3 protein: CASSLGGGSGEQFF
D gene: -; J gene: TRBJ1-2; V gene: TRBV5-8; clone size: -; CDR3 DNA: TGTGCCAGCAGCTTGGATCGGACAAATGGCTACACCTTC; CDR3 protein: CASSLDRTNGYTF
D gene: -; J gene: TRBJ1-1; V gene: TRBV6-1; clone size: -; CDR3 DNA: TGTGCCAGCAGTGAACAGGGCCCAAGCGAGTCTTTCTTT; CDR3 protein: CASSEQGPSESFF
D gene: -; J gene: TRBJ2-5; V gene: TRBV5-4; clone size: -; CDR3 DNA: TGTGCCAGCAGCTTGGGCGTTCAAGAGACCCAGTACTTC; CDR3 protein: CASSLGVQETQYF
D gene: -; J gene: TRBJ1-2; V gene: TRBV21-1; clone size: -; CDR3 DNA: TGTGCCAGCAGCACTATGGGACATCTATCTGGCTACACCTTC; CDR3 protein: CASSTMGHLSGYTF
D gene: -; J gene: TRBJ1-1; V gene: TRBV5-1; clone size: -; CDR3 DNA: TGCGCCAGCAGCCTGGTCCAGGACATCCCTGAAGCTTTCTTT; CDR3 protein: CASSLVQDIPEAFF
D gene: -; J gene: TRBJ1-5; V gene: TRBV28; clone size: -; CDR3 DNA: TGTGCCAGCAGTTTGGAGTTCGGGCAGCCCCAGCATTTT; CDR3 protein: CASSLEFGQPQHF
D gene: -; J gene: TRBJ1-4; V gene: TRBV19; clone size: -; CDR3 DNA: TGTGCCAGTAGTATAGCAGGGAGTCGAACTAATGAAAAACTGTTTTTT; CDR3 protein: CASSIAGSRTNEKLFF
D gene: -; J gene: TRBJ2-7; V gene: TRBV28; clone size: -; CDR3 DNA: TGTGCCAGCAGCTTGACTCCCGTGGGGCAGTACTTC; CDR3 protein: CASSLTPVGQYF
D gene: -; J gene: TRBJ1-3; V gene: TRBV14; clone size: few; CDR3 DNA: TGTGCCAGCAGCCAAGAAATTAACATCCGGGGAAACACCATATATTTT; CDR3 protein: CASSQEINIRGNTIYF
D gene: TRBD1; J gene: TRBJ1-1; V gene: TRBV5-1; clone size: -; CDR3 DNA: TGCGCCAGCAGCGCCTCGGGACAGACGAACACTGAAGCTTTCTTT; CDR3 protein: CASSASGQTNTEAFF
D gene: TRBD2; J gene: TRBJ2-5; V gene: TRBV7-6; clone size: -; CDR3 DNA: TGTGCCAGCAGCTTAACTAGCGGGAGGGCCGGGGAGACCCAGTACTTC; CDR3 protein: CASSLTSGRAGETQYF
D gene: -; J gene: TRBJ2-5; V gene: TRBV9; clone size: -; CDR3 DNA: TGTGCCAGCAGCGTAGCGGGGAAAGAGACCCAGTACTTC; CDR3 protein: CASSVAGKETQYF
D gene: -; J gene: TRBJ1-4; V gene: TRBV9; clone size: -; CDR3 DNA: TGTGCCAGCAGCCTAGCGGGGTACTCCGAAAAACTGTTTTTT; CDR3 protein: CASSLAGYSEKLFF
D gene: TRBD1; J gene: TRBJ1-1; V gene: TRBV13; clone size: -; CDR3 DNA: TGTGCCAGCAGCCATCCGGGACAGGGGGCTTCGCAAGCTTTCTTT; CDR3 protein: CASSHPGQGASQAFF
D gene: -; J gene: TRBJ2-2; V gene: TRBV7-2; clone size: -; CDR3 DNA: TGTGCCAGCAGCATCGGACCGGCCGGGGAGCTGTTTTTT; CDR3 protein: CASSIGPAGELFF
D gene: TRBD1; J gene: TRBJ2-6; V gene: TRBV7-2; clone size: -; CDR3 DNA: TGTGCCAGCAGCTTAGATACAGGGGTTCGGGGGGCCAACGTCCTGACTTTC; CDR3 protein: CASSLDTGVRGANVLTF
D gene: -; J gene: TRBJ2-5; V gene: TRBV7-9; clone size: -; CDR3 DNA: TGTGCCAGCAGCCCTCAGGGGGAGACCCAGTACTTC; CDR3 protein: CASSPQGETQYF
D gene: TRBD1; J gene: TRBJ2-7; V gene: TRBV4-3; clone size: -; CDR3 DNA: TGCGCCAGCAGCCAACAAACCGGGACAGGGGGCTACGAGCAGTACTTC; CDR3 protein: CASSQQTGTGGYEQYF
D gene: TRBD1; J gene: TRBJ1-5; V gene: TRBV27; clone size: -; CDR3 DNA: TGTGCCAGCAGAGAGGGGGCAGCGCATAGCAATCAGCCCCAGCATTTT; CDR3 protein: CASREGAAHSNQPQHF
D gene: -; J gene: TRBJ2-7; V gene: TRBV10-3; clone size: -; CDR3 DNA: TGTGCCATCAGTCCTGGGACCAGCTCCTACGAGCAGTACTTC; CDR3 protein: CAISPGTSSYEQYF
D gene: TRBD1; J gene: TRBJ1-1; V gene: TRBV6-6; clone size: -; CDR3 DNA: TGTGCCAGCAGTCGGACAGGGGAGAACACTGAAGCTTTCTTT; CDR3 protein: CASSRTGENTEAFF
D gene: -; J gene: TRBJ1-1; V gene: TRBV11-1; clone size: once; CDR3 DNA: TGTGCCAGCAGCCTTATGAGGACGGGTATGAACACTGAAGCTTTCTTT; CDR3 protein: CASSLMRTGMNTEAFF
D gene: TRBD2; J gene: TRBJ2-3; V gene: TRBV19; clone size: -; CDR3 DNA: TGTGCCAGTAGCACTAGCGGGGGGTACACAGATACGCAGTATTTT; CDR3 protein: CASSTSGGYTDTQYF
D gene: TRBD2; J gene: TRBJ2-1; V gene: TRBV29-1; clone size: -; CDR3 DNA: TGCAGCGTCGAAGGTATTGAGCGGGGCCGTCCCTCCCCTTACAATGAGCAGTTCTTC; CDR3 protein: CSVEGIERGRPSPYNEQFF
D gene: -; J gene: TRBJ1-5; V gene: TRBV2; clone size: -; CDR3 DNA: TGTGCCAGCCGATGGGACCCCAATCAGCCCCAGCATTTT; CDR3 protein: CASRWDPNQPQHF